A single sample is the source of the 31 T cell receptor beta chains below, sequenced in a study of blood T cell repertoires in COVID-19. Sequenced by immunoSEQ multiplex PCR; TCRdb stores in-frame clones only, minus some. The repertoire holds about 150,000 clones, roughly 87% seen once, with approximately 3.8% in the top ten. The sequencing sample was made of PBMCs or T cells enriched from blood (not recorded which). These receptors were taken from a woman between 35 and 50 years old who had been exposed to COVID-19.

This clone was found once. The rearrangement links TRBV12-5 to TRBJ2-3; the D gene is possibly TRBD2 (5 bases). The CDR3 is 15 amino acids. V was pared by 1 base and J by 0 bases, with 8 bases between. Germline loops: CDR1 LGHNT, CDR2 FRNRAP. DNA of the CDR3: TGTGCTAGTGGTTTGGGGACTTTTAGCACAGATACGCAGTATTTT. It specifies CASGLGTFSTDTQYF. The full variable domain, in which reference TRBV12-5 and TRBJ2-3 provide the parts outside the CDR3, is DARVTQTPRHKVTEMGQEVTMRCQPILGHNTVFWYRQTMMQGLELLAYFRNRAPLDDSGMPKDRFSAEMPDATLATLKIQPSEPRDSAVYFCASGLGTFSTDTQYFGPGTRLTVL.

CDR3 sequence reads: CASSLSPQSNEKLFF. The CDR3 coding sequence is TGTGCCAGCAGCTTATCCCCACAGAGTAATGAAAAACTGTTTTTT. The chain couples TRBV7-2 to TRBJ1-4; no definite D call. Trimming took 2 bases from V and 4 from J, leaving 11 bases between them. The CDR3 runs 15 residues. Germline CDR1 is SGHTA and CDR2 is FQGNSA. Full variable domain (remainder filled in from reference TRBV7-2 and TRBJ1-4): GAGVSQSPSNKVTEKGKDVELRCDPISGHTALYWYRQSLGQGLEFLIYFQGNSAPDKSGLPSDRFSAERTGGSVSTLTIQRTQQEDSAVYLCASSLSPQSNEKLFFGSGTQLSVL.

The chain recombines TRBV5-4 with TRBJ1-4, with 8 bases that match TRBD1. Trimming removed 4 bases from V and 5 bases from J; junction bases left unmatched: 7. From germline, CDR1 is SGHNT and CDR2 YYREEE (reference sequence). This CDR3 contains 15 residues. CDR3 protein: CASSAGTGGNEKLFF. In DNA, the CDR3 is TGTGCCAGCAGCGCCGGGACAGGAGGGAATGAAAAACTGTTTTTT.

This clone appeared once. The chain employs TRBV6-5 and TRBJ2-7; weak D call: TRBD1 (5 bases). Germline CDR1 reads MNHEY; CDR2 reads SVGAGI. Trimming cost V 0 bases and J 2 bases, with 11 bases left between them. The CDR3 loop spans 15 amino acids. The CDR3 bases are TGTGCCAGCAGTTACTCGTACAGGACAACCTACGAGCAGTACTTC. Its translation is CASSYSYRTTYEQYF.

The chain is built from TRBV25-1 and TRBJ1-2; D unclear. The germline CDR1 and CDR2 sequences are MGHDK and SYGVNS. The length of the CDR3 is 14 residues. Trimming cost V 5 bases and J 1 base, with 11 bases left between them. The CDR3 sequence is CASSQAGNNYGYTF. CDR3 in DNA: TGTGCCAGCAGTCAAGCCGGGAATAACTATGGCTACACCTTC.

This clone was counted between two and nine times. The chain links TRBV5-4 to TRBJ2-1; 7 bases align to TRBD2. This CDR3 has 13 amino acids. V lost 4 bases to trimming and J lost 7 bases; unmatched junction nucleotides: 5. Germline V gives CDR1 SGHNT, CDR2 YYREEE (reference sequence). CDR3 in DNA: TGTGCCAGCAGCCTAGCGGAATTGAATGAGCAGTTCTTC. Translated: CASSLAELNEQFF.

This rearrangement joins TRBV15 to TRBJ2-7; 9 bases line up with TRBD2. J gave up 0 bases and V 5 bases, and 5 bases lay outside the gene matches. Germline CDR1 is LNHNV and CDR2 is YYDKDF (reference sequence). The CDR3 consists of 15 residues. CDR3 coding DNA: TGTGCCACCAGCGTAGCGGGAGATAGCTCCTACGAGCAGTACTTC. This translates into CATSVAGDSSYEQYF.

This sequence joins TRBV19 and TRBJ2-2, with 12 bases identical to TRBD2. Germline V gives CDR1 LNHDA, CDR2 SQIVND (reference sequence). V trimming: 8 bases; J trimming: 1 base; junction bases outside the gene matches: 11. The CDR3 spans 18 residues. In nucleotides, the CDR3 is TGTGCCAGTTTGAAACGACTAGCGGGAGATAGGAACACCGGGGAGCTGTTTTTT. This gives the protein CASLKRLAGDRNTGELFF.

The chain employs TRBV9 and TRBJ1-2; D is possibly TRBD1 (5 bases). V was pared by 4 bases and J by 0 bases, with 16 bases between. The CDR3 is 16 residues long. The germline V gene encodes CDR1 SGDLS and CDR2 YYNGEE. DNA for the CDR3: TGTGCCAGCAGCCCAACGGGACTCGGAGCTAACTATGGCTACACCTTC. Translation gives CASSPTGLGANYGYTF.

This chain links TRBV12-5 with TRBJ1-6; D gene unclear. CDR3 size: 15 residues. Germline V gene lookup returns CDR1 LGHNT and CDR2 FRNRAP. The V end lost 2 bases, the J end lost 10 bases, and 15 bases lay between the germline ends. CDR3 nucleotide sequence: TGTGCTAGTGGTTTGTGGGAGTCCGTCCTCTCACCCCTCCACTTT. Encoded protein: CASGLWESVLSPLHF. Combining the CDR3 with reference TRBV12-5 and TRBJ1-6 gives the whole variable domain DARVTQTPRHKVTEMGQEVTMRCQPILGHNTVFWYRQTMMQGLELLAYFRNRAPLDDSGMPKDRFSAEMPDATLATLKIQPSEPRDSAVYFCASGLWESVLSPLHFGNGTRLTVT.

V gene TRBV19 combines with J gene TRBJ1-1; 8 bases map to TRBD1. The V and J ends lost 5 bases and 0 bases, in that order; junction bases with no gene match: 8. This CDR3 contains 16 residues. Germline V gene lookup returns CDR1 LNHDA and CDR2 SQIVND (reference sequence). In DNA, the CDR3 is TGTGCCAGTAGTCCAGGACAGGGTAAAATGAACACTGAAGCTTTCTTT. It codes for CASSPGQGKMNTEAFF.

This sequence joins TRBV19 and TRBJ2-3; D unclear. Per the germline V gene, CDR1 is LNHDA and CDR2 is SQIVND (reference sequence). The CDR3 totals 14 residues. V lost 3 bases, J lost 0 bases, and 7 bases lay in between. CDR3 sequence: CASSILRSTDTQYF. In DNA form, the CDR3 reads TGTGCCAGTAGTATCCTCCGGAGCACAGATACGCAGTATTTT.

The chain recombines TRBV5-1 with TRBJ1-3; no reliable D call. The CDR3 is 13 residues long. Trimming shortened V by 2 bases and J by 0 bases, and 3 bases separated the two germline ends. The germline V gene has CDR1 SGHRS and CDR2 YFSETQ. The CDR3 DNA is TGCGCCAGCAGCTTATACTCTGGAAACACCATATATTTT. Translation gives CASSLYSGNTIYF.

The gene calls are TRBV9 and TRBJ1-2, with a weak D call TRBD1 (6 bases). Trimming shortened V by 4 bases and J by 8 bases, and 21 bases separated the two germline ends. Germline assignment: CDR1 SGDLS and CDR2 YYNGEE. The CDR3 is 15 residues long. CDR3 DNA sequence: TGTGCCAGCAGCTTCAGAGTTAGCGGGGGCCAGGGCTACACCTTC. Its translation: CASSFRVSGGQGYTF.

This clone was counted a few times. V usage is TRBV9 and J usage is TRBJ2-1, with 9 nucleotides matching TRBD2. The germline CDR1 and CDR2 sequences are SGDLS and YYNGEE. The J segment lost 7 bases and the V segment lost 0 bases, leaving 8 bases of the junction unmatched. The CDR3 consists of 16 residues. The CDR3, as DNA: TGTGCCAGCAGCGTAGCTACGGCTAGCGGGGTGAATGAGCAGTTCTTC. Translated, it gives CASSVATASGVNEQFF.

This chain links TRBV19 with TRBJ2-5; TRBD1 is a possible D gene (6 bases). Between the trimmed V and J ends, which lost 7 bases and 13 bases, there was a span of 13 bases. Germline V CDR1 and CDR2: LNHDA, SQIVND (reference sequence). The CDR3 covers 10 residues. The CDR3 reads CASKGDRTYF. In DNA form, the CDR3 reads TGTGCCAGTAAAGGTGACAGGACGTACTTC.

The V call is TRBV30, the J call TRBJ1-4, with 11 bases fitting TRBD1. This CDR3 has 14 amino acids. V was pared by 1 base and J by 6 bases, with 1 base of the junction left unmatched. Germline CDR1 and CDR2: GTSNPN and SVGIG (reference sequence). The CDR3 loop reads CAWSAGQGDEKLFF. In DNA, the CDR3 is TGTGCCTGGAGTGCGGGACAGGGGGATGAAAAACTGTTTTTT.

This sequence joins TRBV28 and TRBJ2-1; 7 nucleotides line up with TRBD1. Germline CDR1 and CDR2: MDHEN and SYDVKM. The J segment lost 5 bases and the V segment lost 4 bases, leaving 11 bases of the junction unmatched. The CDR3 loop spans 16 amino acids. This CDR3 reads CASSSEPGQLNNEQFF. CDR3 DNA: TGTGCCAGCAGTTCCGAACCGGGACAGTTAAACAATGAGCAGTTCTTC.

This clone came up once. The genes are TRBV10-3 and TRBJ1-3, with D perhaps matching TRBD1 (5 bases). This CDR3 is 15 amino acids long. The germline V gene encodes CDR1 ENHRY and CDR2 SYGVKD. V lost 0 bases, J lost 4 bases, and 10 bases lay in between. CDR3 region: CAISESNQGGNTIYF. CDR3 DNA: TGTGCCATCAGTGAGTCGAACCAGGGCGGAAACACCATATATTTT.

The chain links TRBV3-1 (or the pseudogene TRBV3-2) to TRBJ2-7, with a tentative D call TRBD1 (6 bases). This CDR3 spans 15 amino acids. Trimming cost V 1 base and J 3 bases, with 13 bases left between them. In germline, CDR1 is LGHDT, CDR2 YNNKEL (reference sequence). For the CDR3, the DNA is TGTGCCAGCAGCCAAGCCGGACAGTATTTCTACGAGCAGTACTTC. This codes for CASSQAGQYFYEQYF.

This clone was observed once. The chain employs TRBV19 and TRBJ1-3; D gene unclear. The CDR3 has 16 residues. Looked up from germline, CDR1 is LNHDA and CDR2 is SQIVND (reference sequence). V was cut by 1 base and J by 0 bases, with 10 bases left in between. The CDR3 loop is CASSIVPRSSGNTIYF. CDR3 in DNA: TGTGCCAGTAGTATAGTACCGAGGAGCTCTGGAAACACCATATATTTT.

The chain carries TRBV19 and TRBJ1-3, with D unclear. Trimming stripped 9 bases from V and 0 bases from J, with 15 bases between. The CDR3 has 15 residues. Germline lookup yields CDR1 LNHDA and CDR2 SQIVND (reference sequence). The DNA for the CDR3 is TGTGCCAGCCTCGATTCACAGAACTCTGGAAACACCATATATTTT. It is translated as CASLDSQNSGNTIYF.

The chain couples TRBV18 to TRBJ1-1, with TRBD1 as a possible D gene (5 bases). Trimming took off 1 base at V and 5 bases at J, with 11 bases between the two ends. CDR3 length: 14 amino acids. Germline CDR1 and CDR2: KGHSH and LQKENI. CDR3 nucleotides: TGTGCCAGCTCACCACGGCAGGGTCGAACTGAAGCTTTCTTT. This sequence encodes CASSPRQGRTEAFF.

The rearrangement uses TRBV10-3 and TRBJ2-2; 14 bases agree with TRBD2. The ends lost 10 bases at V and 3 bases at J; junction bases unmatched: 4. CDR1 and CDR2 (germline): ENHRY, SYGVKD. The CDR3 totals 15 residues. The CDR3 protein is CATGTSGRDTGELFF. CDR3 nucleotides: TGTGCCACCGGGACTAGCGGGAGAGACACCGGGGAGCTGTTTTTT.

A single count supports this clone. This sequence joins TRBV18 and TRBJ1-2; no clear D gene. Germline V gives CDR1 KGHSH, CDR2 LQKENI. V was cut by 0 bases and J by 2 bases, with 4 bases left in between. This CDR3 region has 13 residues. The CDR3, as DNA: TGTGCCAGCTCACCACCGTCAAACTATGGCTACACCTTC. This gives the protein CASSPPSNYGYTF.

As DNA, the CDR3 is TGTGCCAGTAGTATCCCCCCCAGGGGGCGATGGAATTCACCCCTCCACTTT. As protein: CASSIPPRGRWNSPLHF. J is TRBJ1-6 and V is TRBV19, with 8 bases that match TRBD1. V gave up 3 bases and J gave up 7 bases; unmatched junction bases: 11. Germline-derived CDR1 and CDR2 are LNHDA and SQIVND (reference sequence). The CDR3 runs 17 residues.

V gene TRBV5-5 combines with J gene TRBJ1-5; a possible D gene is TRBD1 (5 bases). The V end lost 4 bases, the J end lost 4 bases, and 15 bases lay between the germline ends. The CDR3 is 15 amino acids. Germline CDR1 reads SGHKS; CDR2 reads YYEKEE (reference sequence). CDR3 DNA sequence: TGTGCCAGCAGCCCCAGGGTCCAGAAAAATCAGCCCCAGCATTTT. Encoded protein: CASSPRVQKNQPQHF.

This chain connects TRBV2 to TRBJ1-2, with D tentatively TRBD1 (6 bases). Germline V gene lookup returns CDR1 SNHLY and CDR2 FYNNEI. Trimming took 6 bases from V and 6 from J, leaving 14 bases between them. CDR3 length: 13 amino acids. Here the CDR3 reads CASRNGQRDGYTF. The CDR3 DNA reads as TGTGCCAGCAGGAACGGACAGCGAGATGGCTACACCTTC.

The chain employs TRBV5-1 and TRBJ1-5, with TRBD1 matching 7 bases. This CDR3 has 15 amino acids. After removal of 1 base from V and 5 bases from J, the junction contained 6 bases not matched to a gene. Germline values: CDR1 SGHRS, CDR2 YFSETQ. The CDR3 DNA follows: TGCGCCAGCAGCTTGTTAGGACAGGAGCATCAGCCCCAGCATTTT. Amino acid sequence: CASSLLGQEHQPQHF.

This chain links TRBV5-1 with TRBJ2-1; tentative D call: TRBD1 (5 bases). This CDR3 comprises 13 residues. V lost 0 bases, J lost 8 bases, and 9 bases lay in between. CDR1 and CDR2 from the germline V gene are SGHRS and YFSETQ. The CDR3 here is CASSLARVDEQFF. The CDR3 DNA reads TGCGCCAGCAGCTTGGCCAGGGTGGATGAGCAGTTCTTC.

CDR3 sequence reads: CASSLDRTGGYTF. The CDR3 region has the DNA TGTGCCAGCAGTTTAGACAGGACAGGGGGCTACACCTTC. The genes are TRBV12-3 or TRBV12-4 and TRBJ1-2, with 8 bases aligning to TRBD1. Trimming removed 1 base from V and 8 bases from J; junction bases left unmatched: 3. The CDR3 sequence is 13 residues long.